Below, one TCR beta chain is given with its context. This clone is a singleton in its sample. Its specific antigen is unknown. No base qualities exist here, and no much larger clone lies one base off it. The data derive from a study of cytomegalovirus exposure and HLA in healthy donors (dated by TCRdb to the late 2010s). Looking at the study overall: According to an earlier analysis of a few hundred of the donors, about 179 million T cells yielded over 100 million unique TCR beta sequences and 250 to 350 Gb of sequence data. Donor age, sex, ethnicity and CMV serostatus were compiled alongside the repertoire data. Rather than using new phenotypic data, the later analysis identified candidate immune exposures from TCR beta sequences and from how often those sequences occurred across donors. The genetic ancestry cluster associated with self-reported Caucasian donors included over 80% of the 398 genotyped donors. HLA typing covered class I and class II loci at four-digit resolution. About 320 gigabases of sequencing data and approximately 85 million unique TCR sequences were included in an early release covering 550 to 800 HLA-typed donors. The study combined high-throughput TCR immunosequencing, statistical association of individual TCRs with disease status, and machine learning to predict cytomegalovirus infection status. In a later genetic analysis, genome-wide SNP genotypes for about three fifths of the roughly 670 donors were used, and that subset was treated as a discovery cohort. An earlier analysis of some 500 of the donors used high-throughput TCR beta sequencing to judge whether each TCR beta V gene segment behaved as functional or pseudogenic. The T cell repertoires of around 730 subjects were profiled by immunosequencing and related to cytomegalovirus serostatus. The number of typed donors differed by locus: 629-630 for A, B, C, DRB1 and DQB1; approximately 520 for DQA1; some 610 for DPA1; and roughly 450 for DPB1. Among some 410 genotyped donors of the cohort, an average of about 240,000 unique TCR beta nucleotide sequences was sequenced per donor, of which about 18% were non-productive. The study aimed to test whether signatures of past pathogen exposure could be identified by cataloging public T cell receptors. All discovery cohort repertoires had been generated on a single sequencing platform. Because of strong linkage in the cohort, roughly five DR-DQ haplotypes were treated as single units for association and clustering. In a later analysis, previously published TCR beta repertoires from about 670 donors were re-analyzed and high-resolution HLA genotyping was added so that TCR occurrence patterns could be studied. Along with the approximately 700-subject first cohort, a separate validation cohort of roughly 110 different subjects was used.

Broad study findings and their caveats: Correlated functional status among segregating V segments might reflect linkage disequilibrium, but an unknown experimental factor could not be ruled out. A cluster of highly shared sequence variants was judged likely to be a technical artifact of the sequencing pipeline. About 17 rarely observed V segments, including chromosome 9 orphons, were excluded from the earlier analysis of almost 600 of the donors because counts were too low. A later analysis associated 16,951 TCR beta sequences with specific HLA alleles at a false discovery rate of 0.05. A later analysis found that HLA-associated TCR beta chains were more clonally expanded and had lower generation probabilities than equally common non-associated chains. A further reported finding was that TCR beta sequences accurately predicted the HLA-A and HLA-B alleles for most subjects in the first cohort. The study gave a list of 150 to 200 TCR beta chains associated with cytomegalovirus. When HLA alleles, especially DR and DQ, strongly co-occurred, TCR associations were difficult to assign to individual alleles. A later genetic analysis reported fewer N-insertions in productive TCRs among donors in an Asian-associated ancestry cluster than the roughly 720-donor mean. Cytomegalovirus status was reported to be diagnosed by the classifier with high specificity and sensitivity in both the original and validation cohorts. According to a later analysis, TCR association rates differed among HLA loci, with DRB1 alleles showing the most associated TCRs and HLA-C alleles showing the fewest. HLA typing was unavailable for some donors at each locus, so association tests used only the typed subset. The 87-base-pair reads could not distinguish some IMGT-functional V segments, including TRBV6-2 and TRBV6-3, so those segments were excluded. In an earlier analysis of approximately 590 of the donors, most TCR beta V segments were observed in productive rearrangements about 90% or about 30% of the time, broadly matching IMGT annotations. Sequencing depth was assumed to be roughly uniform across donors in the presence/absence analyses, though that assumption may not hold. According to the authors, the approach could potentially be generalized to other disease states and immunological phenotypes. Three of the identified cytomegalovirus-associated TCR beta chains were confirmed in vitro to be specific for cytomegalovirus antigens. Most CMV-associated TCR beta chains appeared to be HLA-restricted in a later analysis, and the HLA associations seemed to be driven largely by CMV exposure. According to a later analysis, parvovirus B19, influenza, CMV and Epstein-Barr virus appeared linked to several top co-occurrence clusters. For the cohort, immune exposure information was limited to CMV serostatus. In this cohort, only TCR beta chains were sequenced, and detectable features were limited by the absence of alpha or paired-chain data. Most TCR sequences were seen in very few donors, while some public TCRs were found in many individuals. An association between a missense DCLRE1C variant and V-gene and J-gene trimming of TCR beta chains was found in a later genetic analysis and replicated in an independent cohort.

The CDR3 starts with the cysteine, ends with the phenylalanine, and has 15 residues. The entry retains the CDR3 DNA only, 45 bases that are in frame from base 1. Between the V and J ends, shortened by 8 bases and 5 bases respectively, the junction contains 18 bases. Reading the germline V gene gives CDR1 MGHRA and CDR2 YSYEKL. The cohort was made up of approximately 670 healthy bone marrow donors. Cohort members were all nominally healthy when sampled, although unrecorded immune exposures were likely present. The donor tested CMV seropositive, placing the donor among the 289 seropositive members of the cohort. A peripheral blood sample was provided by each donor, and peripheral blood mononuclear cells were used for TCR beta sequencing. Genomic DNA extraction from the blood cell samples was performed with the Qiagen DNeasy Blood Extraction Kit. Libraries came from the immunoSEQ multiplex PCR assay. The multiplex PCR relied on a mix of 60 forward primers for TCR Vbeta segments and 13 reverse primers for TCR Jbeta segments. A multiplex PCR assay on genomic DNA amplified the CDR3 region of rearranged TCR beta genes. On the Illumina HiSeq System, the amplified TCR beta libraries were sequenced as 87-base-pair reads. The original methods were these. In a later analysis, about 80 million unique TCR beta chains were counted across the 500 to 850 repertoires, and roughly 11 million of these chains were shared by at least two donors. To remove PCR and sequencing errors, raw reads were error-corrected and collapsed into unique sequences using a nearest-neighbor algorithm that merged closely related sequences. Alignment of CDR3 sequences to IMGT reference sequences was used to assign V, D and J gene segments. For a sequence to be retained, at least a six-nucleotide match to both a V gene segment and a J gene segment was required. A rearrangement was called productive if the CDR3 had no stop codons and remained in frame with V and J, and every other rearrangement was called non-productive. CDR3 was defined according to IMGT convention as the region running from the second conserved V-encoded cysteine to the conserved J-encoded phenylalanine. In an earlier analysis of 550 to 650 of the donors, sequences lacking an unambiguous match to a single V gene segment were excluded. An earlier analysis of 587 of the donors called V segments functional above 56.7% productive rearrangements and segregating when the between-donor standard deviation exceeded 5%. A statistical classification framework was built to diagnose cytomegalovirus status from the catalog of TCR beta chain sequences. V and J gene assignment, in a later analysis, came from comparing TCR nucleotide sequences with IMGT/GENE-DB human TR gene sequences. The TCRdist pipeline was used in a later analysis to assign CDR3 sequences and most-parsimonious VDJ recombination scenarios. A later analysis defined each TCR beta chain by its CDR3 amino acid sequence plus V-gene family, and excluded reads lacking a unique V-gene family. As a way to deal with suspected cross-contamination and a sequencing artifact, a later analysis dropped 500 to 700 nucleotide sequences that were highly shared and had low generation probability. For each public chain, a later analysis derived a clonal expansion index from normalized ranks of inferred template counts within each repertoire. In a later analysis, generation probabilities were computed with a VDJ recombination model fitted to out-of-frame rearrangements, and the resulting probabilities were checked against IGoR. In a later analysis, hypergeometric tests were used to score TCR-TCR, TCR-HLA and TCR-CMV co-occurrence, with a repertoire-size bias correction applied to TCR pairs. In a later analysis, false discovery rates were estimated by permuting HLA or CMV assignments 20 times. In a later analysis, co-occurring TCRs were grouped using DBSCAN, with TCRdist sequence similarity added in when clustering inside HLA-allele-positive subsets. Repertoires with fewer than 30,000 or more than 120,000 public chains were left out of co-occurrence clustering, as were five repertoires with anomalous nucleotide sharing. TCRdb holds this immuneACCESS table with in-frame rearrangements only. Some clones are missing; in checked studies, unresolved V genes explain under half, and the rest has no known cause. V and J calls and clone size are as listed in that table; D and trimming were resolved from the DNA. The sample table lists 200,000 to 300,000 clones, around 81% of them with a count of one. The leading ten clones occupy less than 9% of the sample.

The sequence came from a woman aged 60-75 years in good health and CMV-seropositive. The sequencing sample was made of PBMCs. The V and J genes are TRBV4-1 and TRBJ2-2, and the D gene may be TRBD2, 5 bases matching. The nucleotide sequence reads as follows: TGCGCCAGCTTAAAACTAGGTGGAGGTACCGGGGAGCTGTTTTTT. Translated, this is CASLKLGGGTGELFF.